This T cell receptor beta chain was found in a study of blood T cell repertoires in COVID-19. Study overall: Spain, Italy and the United States supplied samples that represented acute and convalescent COVID-19. In each case, the material was cDNA or gDNA derived from T cells, B-cell-depleted T cells, or PBMCs.

CDR3 length equals 17 residues. Germline CDR1 is MNHEY and CDR2 is SMNVEV (reference sequence). V shed 5 bases, J shed 0 bases, and the junction held 9 bases outside the gene matches. This clone turned up a few times. Authors' analysis steps: Reference gene primer amplification gave estimated nucleated cell counts. Generated by immunoSEQ multiplex PCR, the TCRdb table keeps only in-frame clones and is missing some. V, J and clone size are taken as reported in that table, and D and trimming were inferred from the DNA itself. Among about 140,000 clones, about 79% were seen once, and the ten largest hold roughly 10%.

This receptor was taken from a man between 60 and 75 years old with active or convalescent COVID-19. The sample was peripheral blood. The chain joins TRBV27 to TRBJ1-1, with 10 positions matching TRBD1. CDR3 DNA sequence: TGTGCCAGCAGTCCGCGGGACAGGGGCGTGATGAACACTGAAGCTTTCTTT. Its protein product is CASSPRDRGVMNTEAFF.